Presented here are 19 T cell receptor beta chains from one specimen sequenced in a study of shared clonotypes between healthy human individuals. Sequencing was performed with immunoSEQ multiplex PCR; in TCRdb, only in-frame clones are kept and a portion is missing. The data hold just over 2,000,000 clones, with 95% observed a single time. The material sequenced was naive CD4+ T cells sorted from blood. As to subset: CD45RA+ positively selected. These receptors were taken from a man between 18 and 29 years old in good health.

This chain joins TRBV5-1 and TRBJ2-5; 9 positions agree with TRBD1. The CDR3 loop spans 15 amino acids. Germline V gene data show CDR1 as SGHRS and CDR2 as YFSETQ. The V gene end was trimmed by 4 bases and the J gene end by 5 bases; junction bases not matched to a gene: 9. The CDR3 reads CASSITGGFEETQYF. In DNA form, the CDR3 reads TGCGCCAGCAGCATTACAGGGGGCTTCGAGGAGACCCAGTACTTC.

CDR3 protein: CASSAEPGQGAYNEQFF. In DNA, the CDR3 is TGCGCCAGCAGTGCGGAACCGGGACAGGGGGCTTATAATGAGCAGTTCTTC. V is TRBV10-1 and J is TRBJ2-1, with 12 bases matching TRBD1. CDR1 WNHNN and CDR2 SYGVQD come from the germline V gene (reference sequence). With 4 bases clipped from V and 7 bases from J, the junction kept 11 bases outside the gene matches. The CDR3 spans 17 residues.

V and J are TRBV6-6 and TRBJ1-6, with D perhaps TRBD1 (5 bases). The ends were cut back, 6 bases at V and 8 bases at J, with 14 bases in the middle. The germline gives CDR1 MNHNY, CDR2 SVGAGI (reference sequence). This CDR3 has 14 residues. This chain's CDR3 is CASSPPGGDSPLHF. The CDR3 nucleotides read TGTGCCAGCAGCCCCCCCGGAGGGGATTCACCCCTCCACTTT.

CDR3 amino acids: CASSPQGGLTGSPLHF. CDR3 in DNA: TGCGCCAGCAGCCCTCAAGGGGGACTGACCGGTTCACCCCTCCACTTT. This sequence joins TRBV4-1 and TRBJ1-6; TRBD1 is a possible D gene (6 bases). The CDR3 is 16 residues long. Germline V gene lookup returns CDR1 MGHRA and CDR2 YSYEKL. Trimming removed 4 bases from V and 9 bases from J, with 19 bases in between.

The genes are TRBV7-3 and TRBJ2-2, with TRBD1 identical over 7 bases. Germline-derived CDR1 and CDR2 are SGHTA and FQGTGA. J lost 2 bases, V lost 8 bases, and 8 bases had no gene match. There are 15 residues in the CDR3. CDR3 DNA: TGTGCCAGCGGCACCGGGACAGCAAACACCGGGGAGCTGTTTTTT. Its protein is CASGTGTANTGELFF.

This chain connects TRBV27 to TRBJ2-5; D gene uncertain. Germline V lookup: CDR1 MNHEY, CDR2 SMNVEV (reference sequence). The CDR3 extends over 14 amino acids. Between the trimmed V and J ends, which lost 6 bases and 1 base, there was a span of 12 bases. DNA for the CDR3: TGTGCCAGCAGAAAGGGTTTGAGCCAAGAGACCCAGTACTTC. This codes for CASRKGLSQETQYF.

The chain recombines TRBV4-2 with TRBJ1-1, with D uncertain. CDR1 and CDR2 from the germline V gene are LGHNA and YNFKEQ. V lost 0 bases to trimming and J lost 4 bases, with 3 bases between them. The CDR3 contains 12 residues. CDR3 nucleotides: TGTGCCAGCAGCCAAGAGGTCACTGAAGCTTTCTTT. The encoded protein is CASSQEVTEAFF.

The chain couples TRBV5-1 to TRBJ2-2, with D tentatively TRBD1 or TRBD2 (5 bases each). V was pared by 5 bases and J by 2 bases, with 13 bases between. This CDR3 has 15 residues. In germline, CDR1 is SGHRS, CDR2 YFSETQ. The CDR3 is CASRTGQGNTGELFF. The CDR3, as DNA: TGCGCCAGCAGGACGGGGCAGGGCAACACCGGGGAGCTGTTTTTT.

V gene TRBV2 combines with J gene TRBJ2-5; 12 nucleotides agree with TRBD1. The junction had 3 bases not matched to a gene; V was cut back by 2 bases and J by 8 bases. Germline V gene data show CDR1 as SNHLY and CDR2 as FYNNEI. The CDR3 spans 14 residues. The CDR3 loop reads CASSEMGQGATQYF. DNA for the CDR3: TGTGCCAGCAGTGAAATGGGACAGGGGGCCACCCAGTACTTC.

The chain has TRBV11-3 and TRBJ2-2; 7 positions match TRBD1. This CDR3 spans 18 amino acids. J lost 0 bases, V lost 0 bases, and 7 bases had no gene match. Per germline, CDR1 SGHNT and CDR2 YENEEA. Written as DNA, the CDR3 is TGTGCCAGCAGCTTAGAAGGTTACGGACAGGCGAACACCGGGGAGCTGTTTTTT. Its protein product is CASSLEGYGQANTGELFF. Based on the CDR3 plus reference TRBV11-3 and TRBJ2-2, the full variable domain is EAGVVQSPRYKIIEKKQPVAFWCNPISGHNTLYWYLQNLGQGPELLIRYENEEAVDDSQLPKDRFSAERLKGVDSTLKIQPAELGDSAVYLCASSLEGYGQANTGELFFGEGSRLTVL.

The chain recombines TRBV5-1 with TRBJ1-1, with 9 bases matching TRBD1. V lost 0 bases and J lost 4; bases outside the gene matches: 4. There are 15 residues in the CDR3. Germline CDR1 is SGHRS and CDR2 is YFSETQ. The CDR3 region has the DNA TGCGCCAGCAGCTTGGGGCCGACAGGGGGCACTGAAGCTTTCTTT. This encodes CASSLGPTGGTEAFF.

This rearrangement joins TRBV5-1 to TRBJ2-7; 11 bases align to TRBD2. This CDR3 comprises 18 residues. Germline V CDR1 and CDR2: SGHRS, YFSETQ. J lost 3 bases, V lost 4 bases, and 15 bases had no gene match. CDR3 in amino acids: CASSPEDTSGSFSYEQYF. DNA for the CDR3: TGCGCCAGCAGCCCGGAGGACACTAGCGGGAGTTTCAGCTACGAGCAGTACTTC.

This chain uses TRBV30 with TRBJ1-5; possibly TRBD1 for D (5 bases). Germline-derived CDR1 and CDR2 are GTSNPN and SVGIG (reference sequence). V lost 3 bases to trimming and J lost 7 bases, with 16 bases between them. This CDR3 region has 14 residues. CDR3 residues: CAWSRGTGRQPQHF. CDR3 bases: TGTGCCTGGAGCCGAGGAACAGGCCGCCAGCCCCAGCATTTT.

V gene TRBV5-1 combines with J gene TRBJ2-5; D remains ambiguous. CDR3 length: 13 amino acids. The V gene lost 1 base and the J gene lost 4 bases, with 8 bases spanning the gap. Germline CDR1 reads SGHRS; CDR2 reads YFSETQ. This CDR3 is CASSLSSVETQYF. CDR3 in DNA: TGCGCCAGCAGCTTGTCATCAGTAGAGACCCAGTACTTC.

A single count supports this clone. This chain connects TRBV12-2 to TRBJ1-6. TRBV12-2 is a recognized pseudogene. This CDR3 is 16 amino acids long. CDR3 DNA: TGTGCAAGTCGCCTCAGGGGCGGGGGGTCGAATTCACCCCTCCACTTT. Its translation is CASRLRGGGSNSPLHF.

Points on this clone: The same CDR3 arises from other DNA sequences in this sample as well. The genes are TRBV28 and TRBJ1-2; D is uncertain. Trimming took 3 bases from V and 8 from J, leaving 7 bases between them. This CDR3 is built from 11 residues. The germline CDR1 and CDR2 sequences are MDHEN and SYDVKM. DNA of the CDR3: TGTGCCAGCAGTTTGGCTGGAGGCTACACCTTC. This translates into CASSLAGGYTF.

V gene TRBV19 combines with J gene TRBJ2-3, with D possibly matching TRBD1 (5 bases). Looked up from germline, CDR1 is LNHDA and CDR2 is SQIVND (reference sequence). Trimming left V 6 bases short and J 4 bases short, with 20 bases between. The CDR3 spans 16 residues. The CDR3: CASSPGEVEGADTQYF. Written as DNA, the CDR3 is TGTGCCAGTAGCCCGGGTGAAGTAGAAGGGGCAGATACGCAGTATTTT.

Worth noting for this clone: Other DNA sequences from this sample encode an identical CDR3 as well. The chain joins TRBV15 to TRBJ2-3; no firm D call. The CDR3 has 12 residues. Trimming stripped 0 bases from V and 6 bases from J, with 4 bases between. Germline CDR1 and CDR2: LNHNV and YYDKDF (reference sequence). Written as DNA, the CDR3 is TGTGCCACCAGCAGAGATCGGGATACGCAGTATTTT. It yields the protein CATSRDRDTQYF.

The CDR3 sequence is CASSPAGPGGNTEAFF. The DNA for the CDR3 is TGTGCCAGCTCACCAGCGGGGCCTGGGGGGAACACTGAAGCTTTCTTT. The chain uses TRBV18 and TRBJ1-1; D is possibly TRBD1 (5 bases). V lost 2 bases and J 1 base, leaving 14 bases between the germline ends. The CDR3 loop spans 16 amino acids. In germline, CDR1 is KGHSH, CDR2 LQKENI.